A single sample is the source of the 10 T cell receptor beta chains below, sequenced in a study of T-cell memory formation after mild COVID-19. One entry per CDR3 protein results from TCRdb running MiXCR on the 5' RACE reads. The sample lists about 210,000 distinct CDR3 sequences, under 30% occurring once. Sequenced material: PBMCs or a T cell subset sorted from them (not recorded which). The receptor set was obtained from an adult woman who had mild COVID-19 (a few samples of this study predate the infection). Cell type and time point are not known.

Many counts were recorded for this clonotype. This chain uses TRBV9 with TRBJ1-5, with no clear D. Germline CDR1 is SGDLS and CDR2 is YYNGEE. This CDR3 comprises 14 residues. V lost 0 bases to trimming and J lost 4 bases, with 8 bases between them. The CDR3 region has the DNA TGTGCCAGCAGCGTAGACGGGAGTAATCAGCCCCAGCATTTT. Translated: CASSVDGSNQPQHF.

The CDR3 sequence: CASSYSDSSYNEQFF. DNA for the CDR3: TGTGCCAGCAGTTATAGTGATAGCTCCTACAATGAGCAGTTCTTC. V gene TRBV9 combines with J gene TRBJ2-1; D is uncertain. CDR3 length: 15 residues. Germline CDR1 is SGDLS and CDR2 is YYNGEE. V lost 5 bases and J 0 bases, leaving 12 bases between the germline ends. Combining the CDR3 with reference TRBV9 and TRBJ2-1 gives the whole variable domain DSGVTQTPKHLITATGQRVTLRCSPRSGDLSVYWYQQSLDQGLQFLIQYYNGEERAKGNILERFSAQQFPDLHSELNLSSLELGDSALYFCASSYSDSSYNEQFFGPGTRLTVL.

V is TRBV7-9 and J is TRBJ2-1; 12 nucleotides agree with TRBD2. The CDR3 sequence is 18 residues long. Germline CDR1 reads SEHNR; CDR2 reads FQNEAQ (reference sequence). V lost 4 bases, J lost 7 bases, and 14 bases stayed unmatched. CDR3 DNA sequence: TGTGCCAGCAGCTCGGGACTAGCGGGCCTGGGGCGAGGAAATGAGCAGTTCTTC. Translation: CASSSGLAGLGRGNEQFF.

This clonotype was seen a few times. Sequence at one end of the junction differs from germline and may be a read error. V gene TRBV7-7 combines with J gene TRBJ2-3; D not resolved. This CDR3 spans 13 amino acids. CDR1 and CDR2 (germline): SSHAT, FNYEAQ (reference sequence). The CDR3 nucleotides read TGTGCTAGCAGCAACGGGTACTGGGATACGCAGTATTTT. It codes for CASSNGYWDTQYF.

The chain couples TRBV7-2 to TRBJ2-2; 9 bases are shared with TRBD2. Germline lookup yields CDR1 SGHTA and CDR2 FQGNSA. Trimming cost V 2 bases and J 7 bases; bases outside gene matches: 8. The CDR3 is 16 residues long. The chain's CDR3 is CASSLFLAGRVGELFF. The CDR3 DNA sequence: TGTGCCAGCAGCTTATTTCTAGCGGGGCGGGTCGGGGAGCTGTTTTTT.

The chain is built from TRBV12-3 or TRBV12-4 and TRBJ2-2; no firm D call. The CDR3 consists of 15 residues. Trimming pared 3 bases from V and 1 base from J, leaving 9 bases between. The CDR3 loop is CASSFTHMNTGELFF. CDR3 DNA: TGTGCCAGCAGTTTTACACACATGAACACCGGGGAGCTGTTTTTT.

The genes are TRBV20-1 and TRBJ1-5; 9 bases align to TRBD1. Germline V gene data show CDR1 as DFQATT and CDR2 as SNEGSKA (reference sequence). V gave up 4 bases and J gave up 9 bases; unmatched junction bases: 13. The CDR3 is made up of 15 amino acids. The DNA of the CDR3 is TGCAGTGCTAACCCGACAGGGGGGGTCCAGAGGCCCCAGCATTTT. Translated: CSANPTGGVQRPQHF.

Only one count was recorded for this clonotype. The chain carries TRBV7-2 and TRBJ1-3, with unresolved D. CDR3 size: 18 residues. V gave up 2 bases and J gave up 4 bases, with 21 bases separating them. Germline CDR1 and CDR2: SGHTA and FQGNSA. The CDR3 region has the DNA TGTGCCAGCAGCTTATCAGTCAGAAGGTACCCGAGGGGAAACACCATATATTTT. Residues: CASSLSVRRYPRGNTIYF.

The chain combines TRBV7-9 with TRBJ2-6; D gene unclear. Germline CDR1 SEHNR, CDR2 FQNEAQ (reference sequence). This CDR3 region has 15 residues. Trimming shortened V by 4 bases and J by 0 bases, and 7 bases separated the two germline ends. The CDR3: CASSYTSSGANVLTF. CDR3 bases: TGTGCCAGCAGCTATACAAGCTCTGGGGCCAACGTCCTGACTTTC.

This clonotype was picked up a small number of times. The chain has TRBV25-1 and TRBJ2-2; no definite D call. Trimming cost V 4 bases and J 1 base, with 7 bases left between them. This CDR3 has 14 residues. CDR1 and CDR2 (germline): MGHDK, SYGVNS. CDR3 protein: CASSGSQNTGELFF. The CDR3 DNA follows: TGTGCCAGCAGTGGGAGCCAGAACACCGGGGAGCTGTTTTTT.